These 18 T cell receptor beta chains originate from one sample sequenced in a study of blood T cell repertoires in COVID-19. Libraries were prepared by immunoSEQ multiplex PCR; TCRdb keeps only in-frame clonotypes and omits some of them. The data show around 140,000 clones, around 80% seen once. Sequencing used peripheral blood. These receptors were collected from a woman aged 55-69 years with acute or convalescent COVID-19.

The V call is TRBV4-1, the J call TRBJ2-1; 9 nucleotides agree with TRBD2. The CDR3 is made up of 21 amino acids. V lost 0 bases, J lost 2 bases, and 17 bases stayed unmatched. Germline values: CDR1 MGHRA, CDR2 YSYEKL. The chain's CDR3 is CASSQEGGGVAGDRTYNEQFF. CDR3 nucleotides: TGCGCCAGCAGCCAAGAAGGGGGTGGGGTAGCGGGAGATAGAACCTACAATGAGCAGTTCTTC.

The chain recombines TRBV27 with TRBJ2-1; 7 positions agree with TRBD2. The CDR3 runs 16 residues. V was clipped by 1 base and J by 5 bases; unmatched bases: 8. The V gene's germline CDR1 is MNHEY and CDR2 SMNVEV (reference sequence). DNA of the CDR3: TGTGCCAGCAGTTTATATGGCGGGAGTTACGACAATGAGCAGTTCTTC. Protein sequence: CASSLYGGSYDNEQFF.

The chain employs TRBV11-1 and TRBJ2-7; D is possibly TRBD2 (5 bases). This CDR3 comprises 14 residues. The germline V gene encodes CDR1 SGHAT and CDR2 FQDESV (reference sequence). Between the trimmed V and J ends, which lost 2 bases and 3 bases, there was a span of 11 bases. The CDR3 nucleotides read TGTGCCAGCAGCTTAAGAGGGTTCGGCTACGAGCAGTACTTC. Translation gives CASSLRGFGYEQYF. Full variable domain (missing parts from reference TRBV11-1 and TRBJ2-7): EAEVAQSPRYKITEKSQAVAFWCDPISGHATLYWYRQILGQGPELLVQFQDESVVDDSQLPKDRFSAERLKGVDSTLKIQPAELGDSAMYLCASSLRGFGYEQYFGPGTRLTVT.

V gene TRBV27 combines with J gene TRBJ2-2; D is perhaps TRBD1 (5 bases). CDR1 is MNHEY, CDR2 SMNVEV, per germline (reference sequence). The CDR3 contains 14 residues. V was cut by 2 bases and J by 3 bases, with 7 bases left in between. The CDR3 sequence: CASSLGAYTGELFF. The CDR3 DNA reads TGTGCCAGCAGTTTAGGGGCTTACACCGGGGAGCTGTTTTTT.

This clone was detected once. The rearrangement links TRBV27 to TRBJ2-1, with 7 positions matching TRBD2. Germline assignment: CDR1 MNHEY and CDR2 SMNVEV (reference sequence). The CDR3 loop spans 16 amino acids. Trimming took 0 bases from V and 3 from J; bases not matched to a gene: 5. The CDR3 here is CASSLSAGELYNEQFF. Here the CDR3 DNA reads TGTGCCAGCAGTTTATCGGCGGGAGAACTCTACAATGAGCAGTTCTTC.

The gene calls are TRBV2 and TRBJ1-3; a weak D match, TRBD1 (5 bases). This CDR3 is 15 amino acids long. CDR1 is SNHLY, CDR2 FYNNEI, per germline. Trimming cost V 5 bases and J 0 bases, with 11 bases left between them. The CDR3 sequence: CASSQTASSGNTIYF. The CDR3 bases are TGTGCCAGCAGTCAGACAGCTAGCTCTGGAAACACCATATATTTT.

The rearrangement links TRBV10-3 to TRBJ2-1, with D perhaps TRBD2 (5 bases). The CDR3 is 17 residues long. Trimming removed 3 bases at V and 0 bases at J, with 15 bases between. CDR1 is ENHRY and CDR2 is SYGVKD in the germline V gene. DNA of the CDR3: TGTGCCATCAGTGAAACACGTGGGGAGAGCTCCTACAATGAGCAGTTCTTC. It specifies CAISETRGESSYNEQFF.

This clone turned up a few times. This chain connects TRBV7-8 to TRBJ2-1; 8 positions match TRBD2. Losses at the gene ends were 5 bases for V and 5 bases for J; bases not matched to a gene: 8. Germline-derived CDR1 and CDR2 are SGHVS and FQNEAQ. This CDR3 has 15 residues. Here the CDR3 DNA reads TGTGCCAGCAGCCGCACTAGCGGACGGAACAATGAGCAGTTCTTC. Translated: CASSRTSGRNNEQFF.

In DNA, the CDR3 is TGTGCCAGCAGTTGGGGAGATAATTCACCCCTCCACTTT. It encodes CASSWGDNSPLHF. V and J are TRBV6-5 and TRBJ1-6, with D unclear. With 4 bases removed from V and 5 bases from J, the gap between germline ends came to 6 bases. The CDR3 covers 13 residues. Germline lookup yields CDR1 MNHEY and CDR2 SVGAGI.

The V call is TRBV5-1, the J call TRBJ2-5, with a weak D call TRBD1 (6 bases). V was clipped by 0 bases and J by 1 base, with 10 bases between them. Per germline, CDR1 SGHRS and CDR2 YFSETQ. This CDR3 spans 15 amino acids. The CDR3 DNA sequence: TGCGCCAGCAGCTTGGACAGGGCCGGCCAAGAGACCCAGTACTTC. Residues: CASSLDRAGQETQYF.

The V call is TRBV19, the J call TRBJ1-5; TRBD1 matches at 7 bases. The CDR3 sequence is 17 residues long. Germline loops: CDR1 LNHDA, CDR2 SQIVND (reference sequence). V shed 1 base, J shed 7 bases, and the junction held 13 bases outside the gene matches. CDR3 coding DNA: TGTGCCAGTAGTATAGGGGTAGGACAGGCCGATGTACAGCCCCAGCATTTT. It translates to CASSIGVGQADVQPQHF.

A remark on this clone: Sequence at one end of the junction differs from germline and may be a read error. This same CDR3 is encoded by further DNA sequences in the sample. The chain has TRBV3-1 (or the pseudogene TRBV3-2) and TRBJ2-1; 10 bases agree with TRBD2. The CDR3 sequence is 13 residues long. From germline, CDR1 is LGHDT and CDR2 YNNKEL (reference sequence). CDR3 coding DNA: TGCGCCAGCAGCCCGACAGTAGCGGGAGGCCTGTTCTTC. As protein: CASSPTVAGGLFF.

CDR3: CASSWRGQGGTEAFF. Here the CDR3 DNA reads TGTGCCAGCAGTTGGAGGGGACAGGGGGGCACTGAAGCTTTCTTT. The chain is built from TRBV27 and TRBJ1-1, with 11 bases that match TRBD1. Trimming took 4 bases from V and 4 from J; bases not matched to a gene: 5. The CDR3 runs to 15 residues. From germline, CDR1 is MNHEY and CDR2 SMNVEV (reference sequence).

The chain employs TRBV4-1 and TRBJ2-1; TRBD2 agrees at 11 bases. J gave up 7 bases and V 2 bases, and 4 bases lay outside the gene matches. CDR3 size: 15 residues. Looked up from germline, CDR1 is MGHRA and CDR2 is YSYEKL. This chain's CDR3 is CASSQISGRGNEQFF. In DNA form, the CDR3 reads TGCGCCAGCAGCCAAATTAGCGGGAGGGGTAATGAGCAGTTCTTC.

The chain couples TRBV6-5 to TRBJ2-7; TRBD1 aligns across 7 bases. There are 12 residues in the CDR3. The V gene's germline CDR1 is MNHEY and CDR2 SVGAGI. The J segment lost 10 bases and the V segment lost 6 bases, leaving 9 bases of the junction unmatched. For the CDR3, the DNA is TGTGCCAGCAGGGATGACAGGGTGGAACAGTACTTC. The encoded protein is CASRDDRVEQYF.

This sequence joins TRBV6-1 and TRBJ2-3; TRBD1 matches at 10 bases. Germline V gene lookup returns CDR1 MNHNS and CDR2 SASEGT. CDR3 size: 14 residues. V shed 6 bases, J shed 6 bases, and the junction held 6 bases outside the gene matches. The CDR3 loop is CASRGTGDLDTQYF. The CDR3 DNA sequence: TGTGCCAGCAGGGGGACAGGGGATTTGGATACGCAGTATTTT.

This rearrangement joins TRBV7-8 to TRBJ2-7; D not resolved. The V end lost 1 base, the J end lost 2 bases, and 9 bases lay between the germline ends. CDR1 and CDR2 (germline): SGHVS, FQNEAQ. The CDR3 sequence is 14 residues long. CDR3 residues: CASSLGGRTYEQYF. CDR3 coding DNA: TGTGCCAGCAGCTTAGGTGGCAGGACCTACGAGCAGTACTTC.

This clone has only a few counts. CDR3 in DNA: TGTGCCATCACTGGACAGTTGAACACTGAAGCTTTCTTT. Residues: CAITGQLNTEAFF. This chain links TRBV10-3 with TRBJ1-1; possible D gene TRBD1, 6 bases. With 7 bases removed from V and 0 bases from J, the gap between germline ends came to 9 bases. Germline CDR1 and CDR2: ENHRY and SYGVKD. The CDR3 length is 13 residues.